The 30 T cell receptor beta chains presented below share a single source sample, sequenced in a study of blood T cell repertoires in COVID-19. Produced via immunoSEQ multiplex PCR; TCRdb's table is partial and in-frame only. This table has 150,000 to 200,000 clones, 80% to 90% appearing once. Source material: peripheral blood. These receptors all come from a man aged 18-30 years who had recovered from COVID-19.

The V call is TRBV5-1, the J call TRBJ2-1; 8 nucleotides match TRBD2. From germline, CDR1 is SGHRS and CDR2 YFSETQ. With V trimmed by 0 bases and J by 10 bases, 24 bases remained unmatched. The CDR3 extends over 20 amino acids. CDR3 nucleotide sequence: TGCGCCAGCAGCTTGGGGGTGGTTGTCTCGGCGGGAGGTCTCCCTTTGGAGCAGTTCTTC. Protein: CASSLGVVVSAGGLPLEQFF.

There are a few counts of this clone. This chain joins TRBV5-1 and TRBJ2-1; D unclear. The CDR3 has 11 amino acids. From germline, CDR1 is SGHRS and CDR2 YFSETQ. The germline V and J ends were trimmed by 0 bases and 9 bases, with 4 bases remaining between them. The CDR3 loop reads CASSLAGEQFF. The CDR3 bases are TGCGCCAGCAGCTTGGCGGGTGAGCAGTTCTTC.

The gene calls are TRBV6-5 and TRBJ2-3; D gene uncertain. This CDR3 is built from 13 residues. Germline assignment: CDR1 MNHEY and CDR2 SVGAGI. Trimming took off 8 bases at V and 2 bases at J, with 11 bases between the two ends. The CDR3 DNA sequence: TGTGCCAGCTACATACCCAACACAGATACGCAGTATTTT. Translated, it gives CASYIPNTDTQYF.

The chain joins TRBV15 to TRBJ2-7; 11 bases line up with TRBD2. The CDR3 has 17 residues. Trimming cost V 1 base and J 5 bases; bases outside gene matches: 10. Germline lookup yields CDR1 LNHNV and CDR2 YYDKDF (reference sequence). The CDR3 protein is CATSRGSTSGSIDEQYF. In DNA form, the CDR3 reads TGTGCCACCAGCAGAGGAAGTACTAGCGGGAGCATCGACGAGCAGTACTTC.

The chain has TRBV20-1 and TRBJ2-7, with a weak D call TRBD1 (6 bases). CDR1 and CDR2 from the germline V gene are DFQATT and SNEGSKA (reference sequence). The CDR3 has 11 residues. V lost 6 bases, J lost 5 bases, and 11 bases lay in between. CDR3 in DNA: TGCAGTGCATCCGGACAGCACGAGCAGTACTTC. Translated: CSASGQHEQYF.

The DNA for the CDR3 is TGTGCCAGCACCCGACGGGACAGGGTCACAGATACGCAGTATTTT. This encodes CASTRRDRVTDTQYF. The chain combines TRBV28 with TRBJ2-3, with TRBD1 matching over 9 bases. The CDR3 covers 15 residues. The germline CDR1 and CDR2 sequences are MDHEN and SYDVKM. The V segment lost 7 bases and the J segment 2 bases; nucleotides outside the gene matches: 7.

This clone was counted only a few times. The chain joins TRBV5-6 to TRBJ1-2; perhaps TRBD1 as D (6 bases). V lost 6 bases to trimming and J lost 8 bases, with 23 bases between them. Looked up from germline, CDR1 is SGHDT and CDR2 is YYEEEE. This CDR3 has 15 residues. The CDR3, as DNA: TGTGCCAGCACCTATACAGGGCCGACGGGTGGCGGCTACACCTTC. It codes for CASTYTGPTGGGYTF.

The V gene is TRBV4-3, the J gene TRBJ2-1; TRBD2 matches at 13 bases. From germline, CDR1 is LGHNA and CDR2 YSLEER. J gave up 6 bases and V 2 bases, and 10 bases lay outside the gene matches. The CDR3 sequence is 18 residues long. This CDR3 reads CASSQLKPGLAGSNEQFF. The CDR3 DNA sequence: TGCGCCAGCAGCCAACTCAAACCGGGACTAGCGGGATCCAATGAGCAGTTCTTC.

This chain joins TRBV29-1 and TRBJ2-5, with TRBD1 identical over 7 bases. V gave up 3 bases and J gave up 0 bases; unmatched junction bases: 10. Germline CDR1 reads SQVTM; CDR2 reads ANQGSEA. The CDR3 totals 16 residues. CDR3 sequence: CSVDGSRQGNQETQYF. For the CDR3, the DNA is TGCAGCGTTGATGGTTCCCGACAGGGAAACCAAGAGACCCAGTACTTC. The complete variable domain, with remaining parts taken from reference TRBV29-1 and TRBJ2-5, reads SAVISQKPSRDICQRGTSLTIQCQVDSQVTMMFWYRQQPGQSLTLIATANQGSEATYESGFVIDKFPISRPNLTFSTLTVSNMSPEDSSIYLCSVDGSRQGNQETQYFGPGTRLLVL.

V and J are TRBV2 and TRBJ2-3; D remains unclear. Trimming removed 11 bases from V and 5 bases from J, with 14 bases in between. The V gene's germline CDR1 is SNHLY and CDR2 FYNNEI. There are 12 residues in the CDR3. In DNA, the CDR3 is TGTGCCTCCCATGAGGAAGAAGATACGCAGTATTTT. It translates to CASHEEEDTQYF.

The chain joins TRBV10-3 to TRBJ2-7; 7 bases match TRBD1. The V gene's germline CDR1 is ENHRY and CDR2 SYGVKD. The CDR3 is 13 residues long. V was clipped by 4 bases and J by 6 bases; unmatched bases: 6. The CDR3 DNA reads as TGTGCCATCAGTGCCCACAGGGGCGGCGAGCAGTACTTC. Translated: CAISAHRGGEQYF.

The chain employs TRBV28 and TRBJ1-6, with D unresolved. Germline values: CDR1 MDHEN, CDR2 SYDVKM. The CDR3 runs 17 residues. The V gene lost 5 bases and the J gene lost 2 bases, with 16 bases spanning the gap. The CDR3 DNA follows: TGTGCCAGCAGTCCCCCCCCGGGTGTCACCTATAATTCACCCCTCCACTTT. It specifies CASSPPPGVTYNSPLHF. The full variable domain, rest sourced from reference TRBV28 and TRBJ1-6, is DVKVTQSSRYLVKRTGEKVFLECVQDMDHENMFWYRQDPGLGLRLIYFSYDVKMKEKGDIPEGYSVSREKKERFSLILESASTNQTSMYLCASSPPPGVTYNSPLHFGNGTRLTVT.

This clone was picked up one time. CDR3 nucleotides: TGTGCCAGCAGCGGACTAGACTCCTCCACAGATACGCAGTATTTT. The encoded protein is CASSGLDSSTDTQYF. V gene TRBV6-5 combines with J gene TRBJ2-3, with 7 bases aligning to TRBD2. In germline, CDR1 is MNHEY, CDR2 SVGAGI. The junction had 8 bases not matched to a gene; V was cut back by 6 bases and J by 2 bases. This CDR3 has 15 amino acids.

This clone was counted a single time. The J gene is TRBJ2-7, the V gene TRBV19; TRBD1 aligns across 7 bases. This CDR3 spans 11 amino acids. The germline V gene encodes CDR1 LNHDA and CDR2 SQIVND (reference sequence). Germline trimming cut 9 bases from V and 7 bases from J; bases unmatched to any gene: 6. Written as DNA, the CDR3 is TGTGCCAGCCGACAGGGATGGGAGCAGTACTTC. It encodes CASRQGWEQYF.

The sample holds one count of this clone. The gene calls are TRBV3-1 (or the pseudogene TRBV3-2) and TRBJ1-1; tentatively, D is TRBD1 (6 bases). The CDR3 is made up of 16 amino acids. The V and J ends lost 3 bases and 3 bases respectively, with 17 bases between them. Germline V CDR1 and CDR2: LGHDT, YNNKEL (reference sequence). Here the CDR3 reads CASSQGPGGAHTEAFF. CDR3 in DNA: TGTGCCAGCAGCCAGGGACCCGGGGGGGCACACACTGAAGCTTTCTTT.

The table lists this clone with a few counts. The chain carries TRBV7-9 and TRBJ1-2; TRBD1 matches at 8 bases. This CDR3 has 16 residues. Germline V gives CDR1 SEHNR, CDR2 FQNEAQ (reference sequence). V was pared by 5 bases and J by 6 bases, with 14 bases of the junction left unmatched. Here the CDR3 reads CASSGKTGVIGDGYTF. The CDR3 DNA is TGTGCCAGCAGCGGCAAGACAGGGGTTATCGGGGATGGCTACACCTTC.

This rearrangement joins TRBV5-8 to TRBJ1-1; 7 nucleotides line up with TRBD1. The V gene's germline CDR1 is SGHTS and CDR2 YDEGEE. This CDR3 comprises 15 residues. Trimming removed 4 bases from V and 1 base from J; junction bases left unmatched: 7. CDR3 bases: TGTGCCAGCAGCCCGGGACAGAGACGGAACACTGAAGCTTTCTTT. Protein sequence: CASSPGQRRNTEAFF.

The chain recombines TRBV5-1 with TRBJ2-3; weak D call: TRBD2 (5 bases). The V gene lost 3 bases and the J gene lost 2 bases, with 13 bases spanning the gap. The CDR3 length is 15 residues. Germline values: CDR1 SGHRS, CDR2 YFSETQ. The DNA for the CDR3 is TGCGCCAGCAGCTCCCGGGGTGGGGTCACAGATACGCAGTATTTT. Residues: CASSSRGGVTDTQYF.

This clone was recorded a few times. The chain employs TRBV19 and TRBJ1-5; the D gene is possibly TRBD1 (5 bases). Looked up from germline, CDR1 is LNHDA and CDR2 is SQIVND (reference sequence). Trimming stripped 8 bases from V and 4 bases from J, with 12 bases between. CDR3 size: 13 residues. CDR3 sequence: CASCAGRNQPQHF. The CDR3 DNA sequence: TGTGCCAGTTGCGCAGGGCGGAATCAGCCCCAGCATTTT.

V gene TRBV4-3 combines with J gene TRBJ2-2; 11 bases match TRBD2. The germline V gene encodes CDR1 LGHNA and CDR2 YSLEER. V dropped 7 bases and J dropped 6; count of bases not matched to a gene: 13. The CDR3 spans 17 residues. CDR3 protein: CASKVTSGSDGPGELFF. The CDR3 bases are TGCGCCAGCAAAGTAACTAGCGGGAGTGACGGGCCCGGGGAGCTGTTTTTT.

The chain employs TRBV16 and TRBJ2-5, with TRBD2 identical over 8 bases. The ends lost 1 base at V and 5 bases at J; junction bases unmatched: 9. Germline CDR1 is KGHSY and CDR2 is FQNENV. The CDR3 spans 16 residues. The CDR3 loop reads CASSQYSGTRSETQYF. The DNA of the CDR3 is TGTGCCAGCAGCCAATATTCCGGGACTAGGTCCGAGACCCAGTACTTC.

The genes are TRBV6-2 or TRBV6-3 and TRBJ1-1; D ambiguous. The CDR3 covers 13 residues. The germline gives CDR1 MNHEY, CDR2 SVGEGT. Trimming took off 2 bases at V and 7 bases at J, with 11 bases between the two ends. The CDR3 loop is CASSYPGGIEAFF. The CDR3 DNA is TGTGCCAGCAGTTACCCGGGTGGAATTGAAGCTTTCTTT.

The chain uses TRBV19 and TRBJ2-2; unclear D gene. The CDR3 has 16 residues. V was shortened by 5 bases and J by 0 bases, with 13 bases between the two germline ends. Germline assignment: CDR1 LNHDA and CDR2 SQIVND (reference sequence). CDR3 sequence reads: CASSSIASSNTGELFF. CDR3 sequence (DNA): TGTGCCAGTAGTTCTATAGCCAGCTCGAACACCGGGGAGCTGTTTTTT.

The CDR3 reads CASTTDGNQPQHF. The CDR3 DNA is TGTGCCAGCACCACAGACGGCAATCAGCCCCAGCATTTT. The chain recombines TRBV28 with TRBJ1-5; D remains unclear. Germline values: CDR1 MDHEN, CDR2 SYDVKM. V was trimmed by 7 bases and J by 2 bases, leaving 9 bases between them. The CDR3 covers 13 residues. Full variable domain (outside the CDR3, taken from reference TRBV28 and TRBJ1-5): DVKVTQSSRYLVKRTGEKVFLECVQDMDHENMFWYRQDPGLGLRLIYFSYDVKMKEKGDIPEGYSVSREKKERFSLILESASTNQTSMYLCASTTDGNQPQHFGDGTRLSIL.

The chain recombines TRBV5-1 with TRBJ1-2; 7 bases map to TRBD1. The germline V gene encodes CDR1 SGHRS and CDR2 YFSETQ. There are 15 residues in the CDR3. Trimming took 1 base from V and 8 from J; bases not matched to a gene: 11. CDR3 in amino acids: CASSLTVTGSGGYTF. DNA of the CDR3: TGCGCCAGCAGCTTGACCGTGACAGGGAGTGGGGGCTACACCTTC.

V usage is TRBV19 and J usage is TRBJ2-4, with D possibly being TRBD2 (7 bases). CDR3 length: 12 residues. Germline V gene data show CDR1 as LNHDA and CDR2 as SQIVND (reference sequence). V was clipped by 10 bases and J by 7 bases, with 14 bases between them. CDR3 bases: TGTGCCACCCGGGGAGGGGGTAACATTCAGTACTTC. This sequence encodes CATRGGGNIQYF.

This chain connects TRBV5-1 to TRBJ2-5, with D maybe TRBD2 (5 bases). Germline V gene sequence: CDR1 SGHRS, CDR2 YFSETQ. This CDR3 has 13 amino acids. The germline V and J ends were trimmed by 5 bases and 5 bases, with 13 bases remaining between them. CDR3 DNA: TGCGCCAGCAGAGCGGTCTCGAGGGAGACCCAGTACTTC. Protein product: CASRAVSRETQYF.

The chain uses TRBV7-6 and TRBJ2-6; D possibly corresponds to TRBD1 (6 bases). This CDR3 has 17 amino acids. Germline assignment: CDR1 SGHVS and CDR2 FNYEAQ. Trimming took off 6 bases at V and 0 bases at J, with 15 bases between the two ends. In DNA form, the CDR3 reads TGTGCCAGCAGTCTCCAGGGGCCAAGCTCTGGGGCCAACGTCCTGACTTTC. This sequence encodes CASSLQGPSSGANVLTF.

The CDR3 nucleotides read TGCGCCAGCAGGCAGGGGGCAACTAATGAAAAACTGTTTTTT. This encodes CASRQGATNEKLFF. This chain joins TRBV5-1 and TRBJ1-4; TRBD1 matches 7 bases. V gave up 5 bases and J gave up 0 bases; unmatched junction bases: 1. This CDR3 has 14 amino acids. Germline V lookup: CDR1 SGHRS, CDR2 YFSETQ.

The CDR3 region is CASSTDRAGNTIYF. In DNA form, the CDR3 reads TGTGCCAGCAGCACCGACAGAGCTGGAAACACCATATATTTT. The chain joins TRBV9 to TRBJ1-3; perhaps TRBD1 as D (5 bases). Trimming cost V 4 bases and J 2 bases, with 10 bases left between them. Per the germline V gene, CDR1 is SGDLS and CDR2 is YYNGEE. This CDR3 has 14 amino acids.